This T cell receptor (beta chain) was sequenced for a study of siplizumab effects on memory and regulatory T cells (dated by TCRdb to between 2018 and 2021). About the full investigation: The effect of the anti-CD2 antibody siplizumab on alloreactive T-cell subsets was examined in allogeneic mixed lymphocyte reactions constructed from human PBMCs. Summary of the overall study and its limitations: The suppressive function of proliferating Tregs from siplizumab cultures was not functionally confirmed. Among mappable alloreactive CD4+ clones, the Treg-derived fraction averaged 68.8% with siplizumab versus about 27% in control reactions. Because sequences at frequencies below about 10^-5 were poorly captured, only a minor fraction of alloreactive clones could be mapped back to unstimulated subsets. Unstimulated naive T cells appeared to be more diverse than memory T cells, and naive cells seemed to make a substantial contribution to the alloresponse. About 80-97% of proliferating CD4+ or CD8+ clones could not be given a naive or memory phenotype. Siplizumab significantly reduced the cumulative frequency of alloreactive sequences traceable to unstimulated CD4+ memory T cells.

The library was obtained by the immunoSEQ multiplex PCR assay. Roughly 10^5 TCR templates per sample were assayed on the deep sequencing platform. Genomic DNA extracted from sorted T cells was used for TCRbeta CDR3 sequencing. On the authors' methods: Clonal analysis of TCRbeta CDR3 data was done in the R programming language. Alloreactive CD4+ and CD8+ clones were defined by comparing unstimulated samples with post-reaction CFSE-low samples. By matching sequences to the repertoires of sorted unstimulated Treg and non-Treg cells, each alloreactive CD4+ clone was assigned a regulatory or non-regulatory origin. Drawn from immuneACCESS, this table holds only the in-frame rearrangements with V and J called that TCRdb kept. Clones are partly lost; checked studies trace under half to an unresolved V gene and leave the rest unexplained. V, J and clone size are those of that table, while D and trimming were read from the DNA. The sample includes about 87,000 clones, with over 80% observed a single time. Clones ranked in the top ten supply roughly 15% of the sample.

As concerns this clone: What antigen it recognizes has not been identified. Base quality data are lacking; no much larger clone is found one base away.

Sorted unstimulated T cells and proliferating T cells recovered from mixed lymphocyte reactions underwent TCRbeta CDR3 sequencing. Fresh whole blood from 9 to 11 HLA-typed healthy donors was used as the source from which PBMCs were isolated. CDR1 and CDR2 are drawn from the germline V gene: KGHSH, LQKENI. From the cysteine through the phenylalanine, the CDR3 covers 13 amino acids. Solely the CDR3 DNA is kept, with 39 bases framed from the first base. At the junction V is shortened by 2 bases and J by 5 bases, with 10 bases in between. This sequence uses TRBV18 and TRBJ2-7; the D call could be TRBD1 or TRBD2, with each sharing 5 bases. The source material was CD4+ T cells sorted from blood. The source is a human donor in good health. The CDR3 has the sequence CASSPSGRNEQYF. The DNA sequence is given as TGTGCCAGCTCACCATCAGGGAGAAACGAGCAGTACTTC.